Listed below are T cell receptor beta chains from one sample, sequenced in a study of shared clonotypes between healthy human individuals. The method was immunoSEQ multiplex PCR; TCRdb's version includes in-frame clones alone and lacks a portion of them. Here the sample spans more than 2,000,000 clones, around 90% being singletons. Sequencing input: naive CD4+ T cells sorted from blood. These receptors were collected from a man younger than 30 in good health. CDR3s include the opening cysteine and the closing phenylalanine or tryptophan. The D gene is left open where the match is weak. Clone sizes are given selectively: once, few, many, or a class where the clone is expanded.

TRBV11-2	NA	TRBJ2-7	NA	CASSLETFSYEQYF	TGTGCCAGCAGCTTAGAGACTTTTTCCTACGAGCAGTACTTC
TRBV30	few	TRBJ1-1	NA	CAWSPDSEAFF	TGTGCCTGGAGCCCTGACAGTGAAGCTTTCTTT
TRBV28	NA	TRBJ1-2	TRBD1	CASSSGTESYGYTF	TGTGCCAGCAGCTCCGGGACAGAATCTTATGGCTACACCTTC
TRBV10-1	once	TRBJ1-6	NA	CASSESRWGNSPLHF	TGCGCCAGCAGTGAGTCCCGCTGGGGCAATTCACCCCTCCACTTT
TRBV18	NA	TRBJ2-5	NA	CASSPPGGIQETQYF	TGTGCCAGCTCACCACCTGGGGGGATCCAAGAGACCCAGTACTTC
TRBV2	NA	TRBJ2-7	TRBD1	CASGGQGIGEQYF	TGTGCCAGCGGGGGACAGGGAATCGGCGAGCAGTACTTC
TRBV7-2	NA	TRBJ2-7	TRBD2	CASSSGTGGSYEQYF	TGTGCCAGCAGCTCCGGGACGGGGGGCTCCTACGAGCAGTACTTC
TRBV7-8	once	TRBJ1-2	NA	CASGGWAGYTF	TGTGCCAGCGGGGGTTGGGCCGGCTACACCTTC
TRBV4-1	NA	TRBJ2-5	TRBD1	CASGNRQGRETQYF	TGCGCCAGCGGGAACAGACAGGGGAGAGAGACCCAGTACTTC
TRBV4-1	NA	TRBJ2-4	NA	CASSQEDRGTLAKNIQYF	TGCGCCAGCAGCCAAGAGGATCGAGGAACTTTAGCCAAAAACATTCAGTACTTC
TRBV6-5	NA	TRBJ2-3	TRBD2	CASSPSGSGDTQYF	TGTGCCAGCAGTCCTAGCGGGAGTGGGGATACGCAGTATTTT
TRBV7-8	NA	TRBJ2-7	NA	CASSLGSYEQYF	TGTGCCAGCAGCTTAGGGAGTTACGAGCAGTACTTC
TRBV18	NA	TRBJ2-3	TRBD1	CASSPTGKTSTDTQYF	TGTGCCAGCTCACCGACAGGGAAGACTAGCACAGATACGCAGTATTTT
TRBV11-2	NA	TRBJ2-1	TRBD2	CASSPGGIEQFF	TGTGCCAGCAGCCCCGGGGGGATCGAGCAGTTCTTC
TRBV28	once	TRBJ1-4	NA	CASRSTSGAANEKLFF	TGTGCCAGCCGTTCTACCTCGGGGGCGGCTAATGAAAAACTGTTTTTT
TRBV5-1	NA	TRBJ2-7	NA	CASSLGGGPSSYEQYF	TGCGCCAGCAGCTTAGGTGGGGGACCAAGCTCCTACGAGCAGTACTTC
TRBV5-6	NA	TRBJ2-3	NA	CASSYEITDTQYF	TGTGCCAGCAGCTACGAAATAACAGATACGCAGTATTTT
TRBV5-1	NA	TRBJ2-5	TRBD2	CASSLDGGIVQETQYF	TGCGCCAGCAGCTTGGACGGGGGGATTGTCCAAGAGACCCAGTACTTC
TRBV9	NA	TRBJ1-5	TRBD1	CASGPTGTINQPQHF	TGTGCCAGTGGCCCGACAGGGACGATTAATCAGCCCCAGCATTTT
TRBV6-5	NA	TRBJ1-2	TRBD1	CASGTELSLWW	TGTGCCAGCGGGACAGAGCTTTCTCTATGGTGG
TRBV6-1	NA	TRBJ1-3	NA	CASSEKGSSGNTIYF	TGTGCCAGCAGTGAAAAGGGGAGTTCTGGAAACACCATATATTTT
TRBV5-1	NA	TRBJ1-2	NA	CASSLVENYGYTF	TGCGCCAGCAGCTTGGTAGAGAACTATGGCTACACCTTC
TRBV5-1	NA	TRBJ2-5	NA	CASSLPGGETQYF	TGCGCCAGCAGCTTGCCCGGGGGAGAGACCCAGTACTTC
TRBV19	NA	TRBJ2-1	NA	CASSIDPGRYNEQFF	TGTGCCAGTAGTATAGACCCGGGGAGGTACAATGAGCAGTTCTTC
TRBV19	NA	TRBJ2-7	NA	CASSILGTRGYEQYF	TGTGCCAGTAGTATTCTCGGCACTAGGGGCTACGAGCAGTACTTC
TRBV7-2	NA	TRBJ1-2	NA	CASSLVDGRGGYTF	TGTGCCAGCAGCTTAGTGGATGGGCGAGGTGGCTACACCTTC
TRBV15	NA	TRBJ2-3	NA	CATSRGTSTDTQYF	TGTGCCACCAGCAGAGGAACTAGCACAGATACGCAGTATTTT
TRBV21-1	NA	TRBJ1-2	NA	CASSKVRALYTF	TGTGCCAGCAGCAAAGTGCGGGCTCTCTACACCTTC
TRBV7-2	NA	TRBJ2-1	TRBD2	CASSLGGRATDEQFF	TGTGCCAGCAGCTTAGGCGGGAGGGCCACGGATGAGCAGTTCTTC
TRBV6-1	NA	TRBJ2-7	NA	CASSDNSYEQYF	TGTGCCAGCAGTGATAACAGCTACGAGCAGTACTTC
TRBV4-1	NA	TRBJ2-7	NA	CASSPRPVAYEQYF	TGCGCCAGCAGCCCCCGACCAGTGGCCTACGAGCAGTACTTC
TRBV5-1	NA	TRBJ2-7	TRBD2	CASSLSGGNYEQYF	TGCGCCAGCAGCTTGAGCGGGGGAAACTACGAGCAGTACTTC
TRBV6-1	NA	TRBJ2-7	TRBD1	CASRIDGQAYEQYF	TGTGCCAGCAGGATTGATGGACAGGCCTACGAGCAGTACTTC
TRBV10-3	NA	TRBJ2-7	TRBD1	CAITSASPTGTYEQYF	TGTGCCATCACCAGTGCAAGCCCGACAGGGACCTACGAGCAGTACTTC
TRBV29-1	NA	TRBJ1-4	NA	CSVEGGKFDEKLFF	TGCAGCGTTGAGGGGGGGAAGTTCGATGAAAAACTGTTTTTT
TRBV19	once	TRBJ2-1	TRBD2	CASSMRSGRSSSYNEQFF	TGTGCCAGTAGTATGCGTAGCGGGAGGTCTAGCTCCTACAATGAGCAGTTCTTC
TRBV11-2	NA	TRBJ2-7	NA	CASSLSGYEQYF	TGTGCCAGCAGCTTAAGCGGGTACGAGCAGTACTTC
TRBV19	NA	TRBJ2-5	TRBD2	CASSGTSVSIETQYF	TGTGCCAGTAGTGGGACTAGCGTCTCGATTGAGACCCAGTACTTC
TRBV5-4	NA	TRBJ2-3	NA	CASSSPGETDTQYF	TGTGCCAGCAGCTCTCCGGGGGAGACAGATACGCAGTATTTT